This T cell receptor (beta chain) originates from a study of blood T cell repertoires in COVID-19. Study-wide context: COVID-19 samples from acute and convalescent phases originated in the United States, Italy and Spain.

The CDR3 is 13 residues long. Repertoires were generated with immunoSEQ multiplex PCR, while TCRdb's copy carries only in-frame clones and drops some. The table records some 200,000 clones, about nine tenths of them present only once. This clone turned up a few times. The origin of this receptor is a woman in her 70s with acute or convalescent COVID-19. The sequencing input was peripheral blood. The rearrangement uses TRBV21-1 and TRBJ2-6; the listed D gene, TRBD2, was not tested against the DNA. TRBV21-1 is labeled a pseudogene. The CDR3 spells CAGEGSGANVLTF. The CDR3 coding sequence is TGTGCCGGGGAGGGTTCTGGGGCCAACGTCCTGACTTTC.